The 19 T cell receptor beta chains below were found in one sample sequenced in a study of cytomegalovirus exposure and HLA in healthy donors. Primers for the PCR totalled 60 Vbeta and 13 Jbeta. Generated by immunoSEQ multiplex PCR, the TCRdb table keeps only in-frame clones and is missing some. The table has a few hundred thousand clones, about three quarters seen once. Material for sequencing was PBMCs. These receptors were taken from a man between 18 and 29 years old in good health and CMV-seronegative.

The chain combines TRBV11-3 with TRBJ2-7; D unclear. The CDR3 is 11 residues long. From germline, CDR1 is SGHNT and CDR2 YENEEA. Trimming shortened V by 5 bases and J by 7 bases, and 9 bases separated the two germline ends. The CDR3 is CASSAQYEQYF. The CDR3 coding sequence is TGTGCCAGCAGCGCTCAGTATGAGCAGTACTTC.

The rearrangement joins TRBV29-1 to TRBJ1-6, with 11 bases that match TRBD1. The CDR3 loop spans 15 amino acids. Germline V gene lookup returns CDR1 SQVTM and CDR2 ANQGSEA. The J segment lost 7 bases and the V segment lost 4 bases, leaving 6 bases of the junction unmatched. This CDR3 is CSVALGQGENSPLHF. CDR3 coding DNA: TGCAGCGTTGCTTTGGGACAGGGGGAAAATTCACCCCTCCACTTT.

CDR3 DNA: TGCGCCAGCAGCCAAGATCTCGACACCGGGGAGCTGTTTTTT. Amino acid sequence: CASSQDLDTGELFF. This sequence joins TRBV4-3 and TRBJ2-2; unclear D gene. The CDR3 totals 14 residues. Germline CDR1 and CDR2: LGHNA and YSLEER. Trimming removed 0 bases at V and 3 bases at J, with 5 bases between.

The table lists this clone with a count of one. The rearrangement links TRBV7-2 to TRBJ2-7; 10 bases agree with TRBD1. The germline CDR1 and CDR2 sequences are SGHTA and FQGNSA. The CDR3 contains 15 residues. The V gene end was trimmed by 6 bases and the J gene end by 4 bases; junction bases not matched to a gene: 9. The CDR3 sequence is CASRSPGQGRYEQYF. The CDR3 nucleotides read TGTGCCAGCAGAAGCCCGGGACAGGGGAGGTACGAGCAGTACTTC. The full variable domain, with the rest looked up from reference TRBV7-2 and TRBJ2-7, is GAGVSQSPSNKVTEKGKDVELRCDPISGHTALYWYRQSLGQGLEFLIYFQGNSAPDKSGLPSDRFSAERTGGSVSTLTIQRTQQEDSAVYLCASRSPGQGRYEQYFGPGTRLTVT.

V and J are TRBV2 and TRBJ1-3; unclear D gene. Trimming cost V 9 bases and J 8 bases, with 14 bases left between them. This CDR3 spans 12 amino acids. Germline V lookup: CDR1 SNHLY, CDR2 FYNNEI. CDR3 loop: CASTVSGDTIYF. CDR3 DNA: TGTGCCAGTACCGTTTCCGGTGACACCATATATTTT.

In its sample, this clone was seen a few times. The chain carries TRBV7-3 and TRBJ1-4, with D uncertain. Germline CDR1 reads SGHTA; CDR2 reads FQGTGA. The CDR3 has 15 amino acids. Between the trimmed V and J ends, which lost 2 bases and 5 bases, there was a span of 12 bases. The CDR3 region has the DNA TGTGCCAGCAGCTTATCGCGGGCACCAAATGAAAAACTGTTTTTT. As protein: CASSLSRAPNEKLFF.

This clone has just a few counts. The chain employs TRBV4-3 and TRBJ2-4; 11 nucleotides match TRBD1. V gave up 4 bases and J gave up 7 bases; unmatched junction bases: 9. The CDR3 has 16 amino acids. The germline CDR1 and CDR2 sequences are LGHNA and YSLEER. CDR3 DNA: TGCGCCAGCAGCCCTAGGACAGGGGGCGCGGTGAACATTCAGTACTTC. The encoded protein is CASSPRTGGAVNIQYF.

This chain links TRBV2 with TRBJ2-2, with a tentative D call TRBD2 (5 bases). CDR1 SNHLY and CDR2 FYNNEI come from the germline V gene. This CDR3 contains 16 residues. V was shortened by 4 bases and J by 4 bases, with 16 bases between the two germline ends. CDR3: CASSAQAAITTGELFF. CDR3 in DNA: TGTGCCAGCAGTGCTCAAGCGGCCATAACCACCGGGGAGCTGTTTTTT.

This chain connects TRBV2 to TRBJ2-5; TRBD2 matches 11 bases. The length of the CDR3 is 17 residues. With 3 bases clipped from V and 3 bases from J, the junction kept 9 bases outside the gene matches. Germline V gene sequence: CDR1 SNHLY, CDR2 FYNNEI. The CDR3 coding sequence is TGTGCCAGCAGTGACCTTGGGACTAGCGGAAATAAAGAGACCCAGTACTTC. This sequence encodes CASSDLGTSGNKETQYF. Supplemented by reference TRBV2 and TRBJ2-5, the full variable domain reads EPEVTQTPSHQVTQMGQEVILRCVPISNHLYFYWYRQILGQKVEFLVSFYNNEISEKSEIFDDQFSVERPDGSNFTLKIRSTKLEDSAMYFCASSDLGTSGNKETQYFGPGTRLLVL.

The J gene is TRBJ1-1, the V gene TRBV15; TRBD1 aligns across 9 bases. The trim removed 5 bases at V and 3 bases at J, leaving 7 bases unmatched. CDR1 is LNHNV and CDR2 is YYDKDF in the germline V gene (reference sequence). The CDR3 covers 15 residues. The CDR3 region is CATSPWGQGDTEAFF. The CDR3 DNA is TGTGCCACCAGCCCCTGGGGACAGGGTGACACTGAAGCTTTCTTT. The full variable domain, rest sourced from reference TRBV15 and TRBJ1-1, is DAMVIQNPRYQVTQFGKPVTLSCSQTLNHNVMYWYQQKSSQAPKLLFHYYDKDFNNEADTPDNFQSRRPNTSFCFLDIRSPGLGDTAMYLCATSPWGQGDTEAFFGQGTRLTVV.

The rearrangement uses TRBV27 and TRBJ2-3; 7 bases agree with TRBD2. The CDR3 has 15 amino acids. Germline V gene lookup returns CDR1 MNHEY and CDR2 SMNVEV (reference sequence). Germline trimming cut 6 bases from V and 1 base from J; bases unmatched to any gene: 7. The CDR3 spells CASRGGFLGTDTQYF. CDR3 nucleotide sequence: TGTGCCAGCAGGGGGGGGTTTCTTGGCACAGATACGCAGTATTTT.

The chain has TRBV7-8 and TRBJ1-5; TRBD1 matches at 7 bases. The germline V gene has CDR1 SGHVS and CDR2 FQNEAQ. CDR3 length equals 15 residues. The V gene end was trimmed by 5 bases and the J gene end by 7 bases; junction bases not matched to a gene: 11. The CDR3 DNA is TGTGCCAGCAGCCAAAACAGGGGCCCTTCCCAGCCCCAGCATTTT. This translates into CASSQNRGPSQPQHF.

The chain has TRBV6-5 and TRBJ2-3, with D possibly TRBD1 on 6 matching bases. The CDR3 runs to 14 residues. Germline-derived CDR1 and CDR2 are MNHEY and SVGAGI. The ends were cut back, 5 bases at V and 3 bases at J, with 12 bases in the middle. DNA of the CDR3: TGTGCCAGCAGTGATCTTAGGGGGACAGATACGCAGTATTTT. Translation: CASSDLRGTDTQYF.

The genes are TRBV7-8 and TRBJ1-1; D ambiguous. Germline V gene sequence: CDR1 SGHVS, CDR2 FQNEAQ. Trimming shortened V by 3 bases and J by 5 bases, and 13 bases separated the two germline ends. The CDR3 covers 14 residues. CDR3 loop: CASSFRGSGTEAFF. CDR3 DNA: TGTGCCAGCAGCTTTCGAGGGTCAGGAACTGAAGCTTTCTTT.

The genes are TRBV28 and TRBJ2-7, with a weak D call TRBD1 (6 bases). Germline V gene sequence: CDR1 MDHEN, CDR2 SYDVKM. V was shortened by 3 bases and J by 9 bases, with 18 bases between the two germline ends. The CDR3 sequence is 14 residues long. CDR3 protein: CASSLDRSRLGQYF. The CDR3 DNA follows: TGTGCCAGCAGTTTGGACAGATCCAGACTTGGGCAGTACTTC.

V gene TRBV5-6 combines with J gene TRBJ1-5, with D uncertain. The CDR3 is 13 amino acids. Trimming shortened V by 2 bases and J by 1 base, and 4 bases separated the two germline ends. Germline CDR1 reads SGHDT; CDR2 reads YYEEEE. For the CDR3, the DNA is TGTGCCAGCAGCTTCCGGAGCAATCAGCCCCAGCATTTT. Translated, it gives CASSFRSNQPQHF.

The V gene is TRBV30, the J gene TRBJ1-2; a possible D gene is TRBD1 (5 bases). This CDR3 spans 14 amino acids. With 1 base removed from V and 4 bases from J, the gap between germline ends came to 13 bases. CDR1 is GTSNPN, CDR2 SVGIG, per germline (reference sequence). CDR3 protein: CAWSATGNSYGYTF. CDR3 nucleotide sequence: TGTGCCTGGAGTGCTACAGGAAACTCCTATGGCTACACCTTC.

This clone was recorded a few times. This chain uses TRBV5-1 with TRBJ2-7, with a possible D match to TRBD1 (7 bases). The CDR3 runs 15 residues. From germline, CDR1 is SGHRS and CDR2 YFSETQ. V lost 6 bases to trimming and J lost 3 bases, with 19 bases between them. CDR3 amino acids: CASTPTTGRSYEQYF. The CDR3 DNA follows: TGCGCCAGCACCCCAACGACAGGGAGGAGCTACGAGCAGTACTTC.

The chain combines TRBV5-1 with TRBJ2-1; D is unresolved. CDR3 length: 13 amino acids. The ends were cut back, 1 base at V and 6 bases at J, with 8 bases in the middle. Germline V gives CDR1 SGHRS, CDR2 YFSETQ. CDR3 nucleotides: TGCGCCAGCAGCTTGACACAACCCAATGAGCAGTTCTTC. The encoded protein is CASSLTQPNEQFF.